The T cell receptor beta chain under discussion was sequenced for a study of blood T cells in healthy people across ages (dated by TCRdb to between 2015 and 2017). Study-level background: Template switching captured roughly one uniquely barcoded TCR beta cDNA molecule per two T cells in model experiments. The study measured age-related changes in TCR beta repertoire diversity using deep sequencing normalized with unique cDNA molecular identifiers. Four age groups were formed from the donors: young (average approximately 15 years), middle-aged (approximately 39), aged (approximately 60) and long-lived (about 80). To avoid experimental bias, donors of different ages were distributed randomly across sequencing lanes. Using the same blood draw, the study looked at two additional independent replicas of 1 million unique cDNA reads for two donors, one aged 18 to 30 and the other aged 80 or older.

Based on the germline V gene, the CDR1 and CDR2 sequences are MGHDK and SYGVNS. From the cysteine up to the phenylalanine, the CDR3 has a length of 14 residues. Only CDR3 DNA remains: 42 bases, in frame from the first base. V lost 1 base and J lost 10 bases; the stretch between them is 11 bases long. With respect to this clonotype: The antigen this receptor binds is unknown. Base qualities were left out, and no much larger clone turns up one base away.

The study at large found these results: There was a strong correlation between observed TCR beta diversity and the percentage of naive T cells measured by flow cytometry. The long-lived group showed more naive CD4+ T cells, fewer expanded clones and increased TCR diversity than the aged group, suggesting age selection. As age increased, observed TCR beta diversity per million T cells dropped in a roughly linear way, and a significant reduction was already evident by age 40. Because profiling used bulk unsorted PBMCs, naive and antigen-experienced compartments could not be compared conclusively. Total diversity estimates from one million sequenced T cells were considered lower bounds and underestimates. Donor CMV infection status was unknown, potentially confounding age-related changes in expanded clonotypes.

Libraries came from 5' RACE. The sequencer listed for this sample is Illumina HiSeq 2500. The second PCR ran for about 7 to 11 cycles and used a J-beta primer mix along with a sample-barcoded 5' primer. A template-switch 5' adaptor carrying 12 random nucleotides introduced a unique molecular identifier onto each TCR beta cDNA molecule. At least 3 million CDR3-containing paired-end reads were obtained from each sample. First-strand cDNA was synthesized from all RNA with the Mint cDNA synthesis kit, primed by a TRBC-specific oligonucleotide. After uracil-DNA glycosylase treatment, a first 18-cycle PCR used universal primers M1SS and BC2_uni_R on all cDNA. Under the source paper's analysis protocol: For normalization, 1 million high-quality reads, each with a distinct molecular identifier, were randomly selected from each sample. Reads sharing molecular identifiers were discarded rather than binned into consensus sequences. MiTCR, with a Q25 quality threshold and the strictest error-elimination algorithm, was used for CDR3 identification, clonotype clustering and error correction. A nonparametric unseen species model with Euler transformation was used to estimate a lower bound on total TCR beta diversity. The raw public reads went through TCRdb reprocessing: fastp at Q25, MiXCR clone calling, in-frame beta chains kept. Every distinct CDR3 protein forms one entry, paired with its most common genes and DNA. The authors' filters were not applied to this entry. A total of about 1.6 million distinct CDR3 sequences appear in this sample, about 32% of them only once. The ten largest clones capture around 11% of the sample.

The donors were roughly 40 Caucasian individuals from Russia, aged roughly 6 to 100 years, who were systemically healthy. Around 10 milliliters of peripheral blood were collected from each donor into EDTA-treated Vacutainer tubes. Ficoll-Paque density-gradient centrifugation was used to isolate PBMCs, with at least 7 million per sample. Trizol reagent was used to extract total RNA from the PBMCs, yielding at least 6 micrograms per sample. For every donor, an aliquot of PBMCs went through flow cytometry to measure the percentages of naive CD45RAhigh/CD27high T cells. The clonotype comes from a woman under 40 in good health. The chain is encoded by TRBV25-1 joined to TRBJ1-6; the D gene remains uncertain. Sequenced sample: blood. The CDR3 protein sequence reads: CASSEFDVESPLHF. The bases are TGTGCCAGCAGTGAATTTGACGTAGAATCACCCCTCCACTTT.